These T cell receptor beta chains were read from a single sample in a study of response to subunit inactivated influenza vaccine. TCRdb recomputed calls from the RT-PCR reads with MiXCR, one row per CDR3 protein. Found here are roughly 650,000 distinct CDR3 sequences, around 16% of them singletons; the top ten hold approximately 10%. The material sequenced was PBMCs from blood, taken approximately 12 days after vaccination. These TCRs come from a man aged 50 to 59 who received an inactivated influenza vaccine. The CDR3 runs from the conserved cysteine through the conserved F or W. The order of the fields is V gene, clone size, J gene, CDR3 protein. For some rows the clone size is stated as once, few or many, or as a class when expanded; others skip it.

>TRBV2|NA|TRBJ2-3
CASSEAQLREYF
>TRBV12-3/TRBV12-4|few|TRBJ2-1
CASMGQPNEQFF
>TRBV5-1|NA|TRBJ2-7
CASSLEPGLAYEQYF
>TRBV12-3/TRBV12-4|few|TRBJ2-5
CASSPQGGGQETQYF
>TRBV20-1|few|TRBJ2-5
CSAPLAGYQETQYF
>TRBV10-1|NA|TRBJ2-3
CASSDFGSTDTQYF
>TRBV6-1|NA|TRBJ2-1
CASEGQGLYNEQFF
>TRBV5-1|NA|TRBJ2-1
CASSLAPTGYNEQFF
>TRBV27|few|TRBJ2-3
CASSLQRTGADTQYF
>TRBV4-1|many|TRBJ1-2
CASSEGQGYGYTF
>TRBV5-1|many|TRBJ2-7
CASSLGPGGSYEQYF
>TRBV20-1|few|TRBJ2-7
CSARNRDRGTYEQYF
>TRBV7-9|NA|TRBJ2-2
CASSPPTPNTGELFF
>TRBV20-1|few|TRBJ2-1
CSARGGSITYNEQFF
>TRBV29-1|few|TRBJ2-7
CSVGGYEQYF
>TRBV28|NA|TRBJ2-7
CASRPPPGQGAYEQYF
>TRBV6-2/TRBV6-3|many|TRBJ1-1
CASTQGGGTEAFF
>TRBV6-4|few|TRBJ2-2
CASSLTGQVGTGELFF
>TRBV4-2|few|TRBJ2-3
CASSPLSGGATDTQYF
>TRBV27|NA|TRBJ2-2
CASSLFQTGELFF